These 27 T cell receptor beta chains share one sample of origin, sequenced in a study of blood T cell repertoires in COVID-19. The protocol was immunoSEQ multiplex PCR, while the TCRdb copy is restricted to in-frame clones and leaves out a portion. The data show some 89,000 clones, less than 85% seen once. Sequencing was done on a sample of peripheral blood. The receptor set was obtained from a man in his sixties or seventies with acute or convalescent COVID-19.

This chain joins TRBV5-4 and TRBJ1-5; D is uncertain. This CDR3 has 13 amino acids. Germline loops: CDR1 SGHNT, CDR2 YYREEE (reference sequence). Trimming stripped 4 bases from V and 9 bases from J, with 14 bases between. This CDR3 is CASSLGREGPQHF. CDR3 nucleotides: TGTGCCAGCAGCCTCGGTCGGGAAGGGCCCCAGCATTTT.

This rearrangement joins TRBV7-2 to TRBJ1-1; no definite D call. V was clipped by 4 bases and J by 11 bases, with 23 bases between them. CDR3 length: 15 amino acids. Germline-derived CDR1 and CDR2 are SGHTA and FQGNSA. CDR3 in DNA: TGTGCCAGCAGCTCTCAGCGGGCAGGAGGTATGAAGGCTTTCTTT. Translating it yields CASSSQRAGGMKAFF.

The chain's CDR3 is CASRGSITAFYEQYV. In DNA form, the CDR3 reads TGTGCCAGCAGGGGGAGTATCACAGCCTTCTACGAGCAGTACGTC. The chain combines TRBV6-5 with TRBJ2-7; D might be TRBD2 (5 bases). Germline CDR1 MNHEY, CDR2 SVGAGI. Trimming took 6 bases from V and 3 from J, leaving 18 bases between them. The CDR3 length is 15 residues.

The V call is TRBV6-1, the J call TRBJ1-1, with D maybe TRBD1 (6 bases). The CDR3 is 13 amino acids. Germline assignment: CDR1 MNHNS and CDR2 SASEGT. V lost 1 base to trimming and J lost 10 bases, with 13 bases between them. Here the CDR3 DNA reads TGTGCCAGCAGTGAAGGACAGGCACTTCGAGCTTTCTTT. Translated, it gives CASSEGQALRAFF.

V usage is TRBV19 and J usage is TRBJ1-1, with D maybe TRBD1 (6 bases). Between the trimmed V and J ends, which lost 8 bases and 8 bases, there was a span of 9 bases. Germline V gene data show CDR1 as LNHDA and CDR2 as SQIVND (reference sequence). The CDR3 totals 10 residues. The CDR3 region has the DNA TGTGCCAGTCTCGACAGGGAAGCTTTCTTT. Amino acid sequence: CASLDREAFF.

This chain uses TRBV24-1 with TRBJ1-5; D remains unclear. V lost 2 bases, J lost 4 bases, and 11 bases lay in between. The CDR3 sequence is 15 residues long. CDR1 and CDR2 from the germline V gene are KGHDR and SFDVKD. The CDR3 loop reads CATSDSGQQNQPQHF. As DNA, the CDR3 is TGTGCCACCAGTGATTCGGGTCAGCAGAATCAGCCCCAGCATTTT.

The chain has TRBV19 and TRBJ1-5; 8 nucleotides align to TRBD1. The CDR3 runs to 16 residues. J lost 5 bases, V lost 4 bases, and 10 bases had no gene match. CDR1 and CDR2 from the germline V gene are LNHDA and SQIVND (reference sequence). CDR3 sequence: CASSSPGTGSDQPQHF. The DNA of the CDR3 is TGTGCCAGTAGTAGCCCCGGGACAGGCTCCGATCAGCCCCAGCATTTT.

The rearrangement links TRBV28 to TRBJ2-7; TRBD2 aligns across 8 bases. The CDR3 has 12 residues. J lost 6 bases, V lost 7 bases, and 5 bases had no gene match. Germline-derived CDR1 and CDR2 are MDHEN and SYDVKM. CDR3 DNA sequence: TGTGCCAGCATCCGGGAGGGTTTCGAGCAGTACTTC. Translating gives CASIREGFEQYF.

The chain is built from TRBV28 and TRBJ1-4; 7 nucleotides line up with TRBD1. V shed 3 bases, J shed 5 bases, and the junction held 6 bases outside the gene matches. CDR1 is MDHEN and CDR2 is SYDVKM in the germline V gene. The CDR3 covers 15 residues. CDR3 sequence: CASSFPTGQNEKLFF. The DNA of the CDR3 is TGTGCCAGCAGTTTCCCCACGGGACAGAATGAAAAACTGTTTTTT.

The chain recombines TRBV5-6 with TRBJ1-5; possible D gene TRBD1, 5 bases. The ends were cut back, 3 bases at V and 2 bases at J, with 9 bases in the middle. This CDR3 is 14 amino acids long. Germline V CDR1 and CDR2: SGHDT, YYEEEE. The CDR3 is CASSYRWGNQPQHF. CDR3 sequence (DNA): TGTGCCAGCAGCTACAGGTGGGGCAATCAGCCCCAGCATTTT.

This sequence joins TRBV18 and TRBJ2-2; 8 nucleotides match TRBD2. Germline CDR1 and CDR2: KGHSH and LQKENI. V dropped 2 bases and J dropped 5; count of bases not matched to a gene: 10. The CDR3 totals 17 residues. CDR3 sequence: CASSPGRFPSGTGELFF. CDR3 nucleotides: TGTGCCAGCTCACCAGGGCGGTTTCCTAGCGGGACCGGGGAGCTGTTTTTT. The whole variable domain, remainder taken from reference TRBV18 and TRBJ2-2, is NAGVMQNPRHLVRRRGQEARLRCSPMKGHSHVYWYRQLPEEGLKFMVYLQKENIIDESGMPKERFSAEFPKEGPSILRIQQVVRGDSAAYFCASSPGRFPSGTGELFFGEGSRLTVL.

This clone was counted a few times. The chain has TRBV9 and TRBJ1-3; a possible D gene is TRBD1 (6 bases). Germline V lookup: CDR1 SGDLS, CDR2 YYNGEE. V lost 1 base and J 4 bases, leaving 9 bases between the germline ends. The length of the CDR3 is 14 residues. Here the CDR3 DNA reads TGTGCCAGCAGCGTAAACAGGGACGGAAACACCATATATTTT. It encodes CASSVNRDGNTIYF.

The chain combines TRBV19 with TRBJ2-6, with D perhaps matching TRBD1 (6 bases). The V gene's germline CDR1 is LNHDA and CDR2 SQIVND (reference sequence). Trimming stripped 3 bases from V and 0 bases from J, with 12 bases between. The CDR3 covers 17 residues. This CDR3 reads CASSIQPTGSGANVLTF. In nucleotides, the CDR3 is TGTGCCAGTAGTATCCAACCGACAGGCTCTGGGGCCAACGTCCTGACTTTC.

V and J are TRBV5-1 and TRBJ2-7; D perhaps matches TRBD1 (6 bases). The germline V gene has CDR1 SGHRS and CDR2 YFSETQ. Trimming removed 4 bases from V and 0 bases from J, with 14 bases in between. The CDR3 consists of 15 residues. This CDR3 reads CASSQQYRDSYEQYF. The CDR3 DNA reads TGCGCCAGCAGCCAGCAATACAGGGACTCCTACGAGCAGTACTTC.

CDR3 sequence (DNA): TGCGCCAGCAGCCCTCGACAGGGCCGCACAGATACGCAGTATTTT. This codes for CASSPRQGRTDTQYF. The rearrangement links TRBV5-1 to TRBJ2-3; 7 positions agree with TRBD1. This CDR3 spans 15 amino acids. CDR1 and CDR2 (germline): SGHRS, YFSETQ. J lost 1 base, V lost 4 bases, and 6 bases had no gene match.

CDR3 loop: CASRPTGDTEAFF. The CDR3 DNA reads TGTGCCAGCAGACCGACAGGGGACACTGAAGCTTTCTTT. The chain links TRBV28 to TRBJ1-1; the match to TRBD1 covers 8 bases. Germline V gives CDR1 MDHEN, CDR2 SYDVKM. Trimming removed 6 bases from V and 3 bases from J; junction bases left unmatched: 3. This CDR3 comprises 13 residues.

The chain links TRBV5-1 to TRBJ1-4, with no clear D. CDR1 is SGHRS and CDR2 is YFSETQ in the germline V gene. This CDR3 has 20 residues. The V end was cut by 2 bases, the J end by 5 bases, with 28 bases between. The CDR3 sequence: CASSLPRAGTLEEGNEKLFF. CDR3 bases: TGCGCCAGCAGCTTACCTCGCGCAGGCACCCTCGAGGAGGGAAATGAAAAACTGTTTTTT. Looking up the rest from reference TRBV5-1 and TRBJ1-4 gives the full variable domain: KAGVTQTPRYLIKTRGQQVTLSCSPISGHRSVSWYQQTPGQGLQFLFEYFSETQRNKGNFPGRFSGRQFSNSRSEMNVSTLELGDSALYLCASSLPRAGTLEEGNEKLFFGSGTQLSVL.

CDR3 sequence: CASSEASSGGYLQETQYF. In DNA, the CDR3 is TGTGCCAGCAGTGAAGCGTCTAGCGGGGGGTACCTTCAAGAGACCCAGTACTTC. V usage is TRBV6-1 and J usage is TRBJ2-5; 11 bases match TRBD2. CDR3 length: 18 residues. After removal of 0 bases from V and 2 bases from J, the junction contained 8 bases not matched to a gene. CDR1 and CDR2 from the germline V gene are MNHNS and SASEGT.

The rearrangement joins TRBV29-1 to TRBJ2-3, with 8 bases aligning to TRBD2. Trimming cost V 1 base and J 2 bases; bases outside gene matches: 2. The germline CDR1 and CDR2 sequences are SQVTM and ANQGSEA. The CDR3 has 14 residues. The DNA for the CDR3 is TGCAGCGTTGAAGGAGCGGGGGTCACAGATACGCAGTATTTT. Its protein product is CSVEGAGVTDTQYF.

In its sample, this clone was seen a few times. The chain couples TRBV7-2 to TRBJ2-5, with 9 nucleotides matching TRBD2. Germline CDR1 SGHTA, CDR2 FQGNSA. This CDR3 has 15 amino acids. Trimming at V came to 1 base and at J to 7 bases, leaving 7 bases not matched to a gene. CDR3 DNA: TGTGCCAGCAGCTTAGATCCCGCGGGGGGGCCGACCCAGTACTTC. Amino acid sequence: CASSLDPAGGPTQYF.

The rearrangement joins TRBV15 to TRBJ2-3; D not resolved. The CDR3 is 13 amino acids. Germline assignment: CDR1 LNHNV and CDR2 YYDKDF (reference sequence). The V and J ends lost 0 bases and 5 bases respectively, with 6 bases between them. The DNA for the CDR3 is TGTGCCACCAGCAGAGATAAGCAAGATACGCAGTATTTT. Translated: CATSRDKQDTQYF.

This chain connects TRBV5-6 to TRBJ2-3, with 9 bases matching TRBD2. This CDR3 has 17 amino acids. The ends lost 2 bases at V and 6 bases at J; junction bases unmatched: 13. CDR1 and CDR2 (germline): SGHDT, YYEEEE. CDR3 residues: CASSLGFQAGGGDTQYF. The CDR3 coding sequence is TGTGCCAGCAGCTTAGGTTTCCAAGCGGGAGGTGGGGATACGCAGTATTTT. Based on the CDR3 plus reference TRBV5-6 and TRBJ2-3, the full variable domain is DAGVTQSPTHLIKTRGQQVTLRCSPKSGHDTVSWYQQALGQGPQFIFQYYEEEERQRGNFPDRFSGHQFPNYSSELNVNALLLGDSALYLCASSLGFQAGGGDTQYFGPGTRLTVL.

The gene calls are TRBV5-4 and TRBJ1-6; D gene unclear. CDR3 length equals 12 residues. V lost 4 bases to trimming and J lost 10 bases, with 9 bases between them. Germline lookup yields CDR1 SGHNT and CDR2 YYREEE (reference sequence). The CDR3: CASSRRSSPLHF. CDR3 in DNA: TGTGCCAGCAGCCGGAGGAGCTCACCCCTCCACTTT.

J is TRBJ1-1 and V is TRBV7-9, with TRBD1 identical over 7 bases. The CDR3 is 14 residues long. The V segment lost 4 bases and the J segment 8 bases; nucleotides outside the gene matches: 10. Germline V gene lookup returns CDR1 SEHNR and CDR2 FQNEAQ (reference sequence). The CDR3 protein is CASSSSYGQEEAFF. For the CDR3, the DNA is TGTGCCAGCAGCTCATCTTACGGACAGGAGGAAGCTTTCTTT.

This chain uses TRBV29-1 with TRBJ1-2; possible D gene TRBD1, 6 bases. Trimming removed 5 bases from V and 0 bases from J, with 10 bases in between. Germline CDR1 reads SQVTM; CDR2 reads ANQGSEA. This CDR3 is built from 13 residues. The CDR3 DNA reads TGCAGCGTTTCGAGGGGGACTAACTATGGCTACACCTTC. Residues: CSVSRGTNYGYTF. Together with reference TRBV29-1 and TRBJ1-2, the CDR3 gives the full variable domain: SAVISQKPSRDICQRGTSLTIQCQVDSQVTMMFWYRQQPGQSLTLIATANQGSEATYESGFVIDKFPISRPNLTFSTLTVSNMSPEDSSIYLCSVSRGTNYGYTFGSGTRLTVV.

The CDR3 spells CASSQDGGQGGKLFF. DNA for the CDR3: TGTGCCAGCAGCCAAGATGGGGGACAGGGTGGAAAACTGTTTTTT. The chain links TRBV4-2 to TRBJ1-4; TRBD1 matches 9 bases. The CDR3 totals 15 residues. Germline CDR1 reads LGHNA; CDR2 reads YNFKEQ. V was clipped by 0 bases and J by 10 bases; unmatched bases: 6.

The CDR3 reads CSAVAANEKLFF. The CDR3 DNA is TGCAGCGCCGTGGCAGCTAATGAAAAACTGTTTTTT. The chain has TRBV29-1 and TRBJ1-4; D is ambiguous. CDR3 length: 12 residues. Germline V lookup: CDR1 SQVTM, CDR2 ANQGSEA. V lost 7 bases and J 3 bases, leaving 9 bases between the germline ends. Supplemented by reference TRBV29-1 and TRBJ1-4, the full variable domain reads SAVISQKPSRDICQRGTSLTIQCQVDSQVTMMFWYRQQPGQSLTLIATANQGSEATYESGFVIDKFPISRPNLTFSTLTVSNMSPEDSSIYLCSAVAANEKLFFGSGTQLSVL.